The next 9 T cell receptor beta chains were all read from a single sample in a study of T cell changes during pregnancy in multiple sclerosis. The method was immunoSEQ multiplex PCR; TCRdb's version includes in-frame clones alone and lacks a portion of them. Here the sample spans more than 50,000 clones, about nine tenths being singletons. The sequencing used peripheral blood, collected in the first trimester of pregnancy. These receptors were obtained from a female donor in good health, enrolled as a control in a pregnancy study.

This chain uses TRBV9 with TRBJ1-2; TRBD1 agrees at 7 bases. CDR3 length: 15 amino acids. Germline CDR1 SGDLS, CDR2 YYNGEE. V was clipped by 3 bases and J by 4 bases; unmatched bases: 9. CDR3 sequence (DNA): TGTGCCAGCAGCGACTGGACAGGCTTTCTCTATGGCTACACCTTC. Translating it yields CASSDWTGFLYGYTF.

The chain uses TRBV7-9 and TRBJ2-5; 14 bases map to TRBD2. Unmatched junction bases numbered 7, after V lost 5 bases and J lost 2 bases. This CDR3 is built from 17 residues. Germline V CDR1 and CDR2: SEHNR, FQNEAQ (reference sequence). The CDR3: CASSPGLAGASQETQYF. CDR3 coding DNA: TGTGCCAGCAGCCCGGGACTAGCGGGGGCATCACAAGAGACCCAGTACTTC.

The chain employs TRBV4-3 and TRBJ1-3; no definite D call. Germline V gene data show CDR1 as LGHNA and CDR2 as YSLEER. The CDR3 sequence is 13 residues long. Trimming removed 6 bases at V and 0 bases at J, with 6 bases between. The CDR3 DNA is TGCGCCAGCAGTTACAGCTCTGGAAACACCATATATTTT. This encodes CASSYSSGNTIYF.

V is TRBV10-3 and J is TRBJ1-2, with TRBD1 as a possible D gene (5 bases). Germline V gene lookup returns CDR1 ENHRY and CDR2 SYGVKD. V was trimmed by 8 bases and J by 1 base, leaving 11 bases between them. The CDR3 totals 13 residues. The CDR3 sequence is CAIASTDNYGYTF. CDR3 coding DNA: TGTGCCATCGCCTCGACAGATAACTATGGCTACACCTTC.

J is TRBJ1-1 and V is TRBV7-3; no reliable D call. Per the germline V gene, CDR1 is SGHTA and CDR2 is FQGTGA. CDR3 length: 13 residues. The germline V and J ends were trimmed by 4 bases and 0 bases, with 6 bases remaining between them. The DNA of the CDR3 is TGTGCCAGCAGCTCGCGGGTGAACACTGAAGCTTTCTTT. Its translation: CASSSRVNTEAFF. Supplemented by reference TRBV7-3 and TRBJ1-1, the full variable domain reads GAGVSQTPSNKVTEKGKYVELRCDPISGHTALYWYRQSLGQGPEFLIYFQGTGAADDSGLPNDRFFAVRPEGSVSTLKIQRTERGDSAVYLCASSSRVNTEAFFGQGTRLTVV.

CDR3 loop: CASSLAQRETQYF. The CDR3 nucleotides are TGTGCCAGCAGTTTAGCCCAGCGCGAGACCCAGTACTTC. V gene TRBV27 combines with J gene TRBJ2-5, with D unclear. Trimming removed 2 bases from V and 5 bases from J, with 9 bases in between. CDR1 is MNHEY and CDR2 is SMNVEV in the germline V gene (reference sequence). The CDR3 is 13 amino acids.

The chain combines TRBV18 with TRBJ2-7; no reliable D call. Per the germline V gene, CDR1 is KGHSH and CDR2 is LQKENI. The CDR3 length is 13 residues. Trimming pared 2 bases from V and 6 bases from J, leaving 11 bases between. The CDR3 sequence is CASSPKITPEQYF. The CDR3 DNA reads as TGTGCCAGCTCACCAAAGATAACACCCGAGCAGTACTTC.

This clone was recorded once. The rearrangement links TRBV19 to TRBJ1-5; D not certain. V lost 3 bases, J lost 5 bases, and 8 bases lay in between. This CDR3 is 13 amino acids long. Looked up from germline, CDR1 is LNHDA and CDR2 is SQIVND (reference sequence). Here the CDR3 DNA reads TGTGCCAGTAGTATCAACAGTTATCAGCCCCAGCATTTT. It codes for CASSINSYQPQHF.

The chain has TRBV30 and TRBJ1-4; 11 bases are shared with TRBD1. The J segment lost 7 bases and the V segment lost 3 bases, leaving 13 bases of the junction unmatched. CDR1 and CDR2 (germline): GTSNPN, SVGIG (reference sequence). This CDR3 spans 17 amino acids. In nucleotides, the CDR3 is TGTGCCTGGAGCGACACTCTTGGGACAGGGGGGCGTGAAAAACTGTTTTTT. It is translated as CAWSDTLGTGGREKLFF. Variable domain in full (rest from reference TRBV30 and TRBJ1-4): SQTIHQWPATLVQPVGSPLSLECTVEGTSNPNLYWYRQAAGRGLQLLFYSVGIGQISSEVPQNLSASRPQDRQFILSSKKLLLSDSGFYLCAWSDTLGTGGREKLFFGSGTQLSVL.